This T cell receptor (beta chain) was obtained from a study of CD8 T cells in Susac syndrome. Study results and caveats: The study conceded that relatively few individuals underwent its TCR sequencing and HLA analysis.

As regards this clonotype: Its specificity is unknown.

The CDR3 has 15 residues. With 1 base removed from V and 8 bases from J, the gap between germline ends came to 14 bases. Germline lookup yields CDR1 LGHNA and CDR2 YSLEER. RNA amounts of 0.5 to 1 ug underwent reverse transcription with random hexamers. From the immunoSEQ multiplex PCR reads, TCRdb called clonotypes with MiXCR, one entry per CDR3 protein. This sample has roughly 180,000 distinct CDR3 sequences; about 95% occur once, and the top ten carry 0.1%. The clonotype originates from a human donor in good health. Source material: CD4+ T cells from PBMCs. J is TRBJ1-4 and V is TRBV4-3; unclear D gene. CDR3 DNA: TGCGCCAGCAGCCAAGTGGGGTTTCTGGGCGAAAAACTGTTTTTT. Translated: CASSQVGFLGEKLFF.